The 5 T cell receptor beta chains given below trace back to one sample, sequenced in a study of blood T cell repertoires in COVID-19. This table comes from immunoSEQ multiplex PCR, and its TCRdb copy is limited to in-frame clones, with some not included. This sample has some 200,000 clones; around 86% occur once, and the top ten carry less than 3%. Sequencing input: peripheral blood. The receptors come from a man aged 35-49 years with active or convalescent COVID-19.

The rearrangement links TRBV10-3 to TRBJ2-2; D perhaps matches TRBD2 (5 bases). Germline CDR1 reads ENHRY; CDR2 reads SYGVKD. Trimming stripped 5 bases from V and 5 bases from J, with 9 bases between. There are 13 residues in the CDR3. The DNA for the CDR3 is TGTGCCATCAGTCCCGGGGTAACCGGGGAGCTGTTTTTT. It translates to CAISPGVTGELFF.

In its sample, this clone was seen a few times. V usage is TRBV3-1 (or the pseudogene TRBV3-2) and J usage is TRBJ2-5, with D uncertain. CDR3 length: 14 residues. Trimming removed 6 bases from V and 4 bases from J, with 15 bases in between. Germline V gene sequence: CDR1 LGHDT, CDR2 YNNKEL (reference sequence). For the CDR3, the DNA is TGTGCCAGCAGTTTCATGGGCAGAATAGAGACCCAGTACTTC. Its protein is CASSFMGRIETQYF.

This chain connects TRBV7-3 to TRBJ2-1; D may be TRBD2 (6 bases). Deletions cut 4 bases from V and 11 bases from J, with 9 bases between. This CDR3 has 11 residues. CDR1 SGHTA and CDR2 FQGTGA come from the germline V gene. CDR3 protein: CASSYGTQQFF. The CDR3 region has the DNA TGTGCCAGCAGCTACGGGACTCAGCAGTTCTTC.

The chain uses TRBV14 and TRBJ1-4; 7 bases line up with TRBD1. The CDR3 is made up of 15 amino acids. Germline trimming cut 4 bases from V and 7 bases from J; bases unmatched to any gene: 9. CDR1 is SGHDN and CDR2 is FVKESK in the germline V gene. For the CDR3, the DNA is TGTGCCAGCAGCCCCCGAGCAGGGGGTAGTGAAAAACTGTTTTTT. This gives the protein CASSPRAGGSEKLFF.

This chain joins TRBV4-1 and TRBJ1-3; D is perhaps TRBD1 (5 bases). Trimming removed 6 bases at V and 0 bases at J, with 9 bases between. Germline loops: CDR1 MGHRA, CDR2 YSYEKL. The CDR3 consists of 14 residues. The CDR3 sequence: CASSLDSSGNTIYF. The CDR3 nucleotides read TGCGCCAGCAGTCTAGACAGCTCTGGAAACACCATATATTTT.